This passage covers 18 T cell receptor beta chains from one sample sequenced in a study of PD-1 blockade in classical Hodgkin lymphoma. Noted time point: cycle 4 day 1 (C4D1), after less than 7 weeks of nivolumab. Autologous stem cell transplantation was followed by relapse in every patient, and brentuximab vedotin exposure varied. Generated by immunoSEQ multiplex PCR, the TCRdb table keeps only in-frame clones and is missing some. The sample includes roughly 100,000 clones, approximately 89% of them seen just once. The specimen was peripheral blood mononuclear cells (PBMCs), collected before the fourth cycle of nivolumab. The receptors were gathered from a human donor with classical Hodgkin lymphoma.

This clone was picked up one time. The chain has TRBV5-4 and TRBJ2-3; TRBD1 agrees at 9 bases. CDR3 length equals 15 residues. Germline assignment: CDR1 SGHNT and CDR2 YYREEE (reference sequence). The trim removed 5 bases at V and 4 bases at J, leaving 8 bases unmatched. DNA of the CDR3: TGTGCCAGCAGACTTGGGGACAGGGCTGCAGATACGCAGTATTTT. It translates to CASRLGDRAADTQYF.

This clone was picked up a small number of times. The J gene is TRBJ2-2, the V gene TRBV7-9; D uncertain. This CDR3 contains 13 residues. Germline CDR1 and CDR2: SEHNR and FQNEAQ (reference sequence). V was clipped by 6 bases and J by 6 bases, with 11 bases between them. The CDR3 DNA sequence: TGTGCCAGCAGTCGCCCATTCCCCGGGGAGCTGTTTTTT. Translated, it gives CASSRPFPGELFF. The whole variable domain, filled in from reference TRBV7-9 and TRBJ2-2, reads DTGVSQNPRHKITKRGQNVTFRCDPISEHNRLYWYRQTLGQGPEFLTYFQNEAQLEKSRLLSDRFSAERPKGSFSTLEIQRTEQGDSAMYLCASSRPFPGELFFGEGSRLTVL.

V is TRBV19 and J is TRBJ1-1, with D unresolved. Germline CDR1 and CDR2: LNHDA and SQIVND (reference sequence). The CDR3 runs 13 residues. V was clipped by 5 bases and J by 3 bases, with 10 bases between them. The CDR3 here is CASSYWVHTEAFF. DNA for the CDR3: TGTGCCAGTAGTTATTGGGTTCACACTGAAGCTTTCTTT.

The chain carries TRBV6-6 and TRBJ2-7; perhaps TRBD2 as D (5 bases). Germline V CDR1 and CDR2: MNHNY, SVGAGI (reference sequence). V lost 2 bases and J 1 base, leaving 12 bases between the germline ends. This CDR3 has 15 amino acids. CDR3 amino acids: CASSYAEGSSYEQYF. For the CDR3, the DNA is TGTGCCAGCAGTTACGCCGAGGGCAGTTCCTACGAGCAGTACTTC.

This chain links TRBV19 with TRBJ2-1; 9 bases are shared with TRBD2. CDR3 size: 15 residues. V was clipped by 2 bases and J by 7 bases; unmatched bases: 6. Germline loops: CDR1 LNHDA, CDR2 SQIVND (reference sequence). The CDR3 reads CASSIIAGVENEQFF. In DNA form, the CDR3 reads TGTGCCAGTAGTATAATAGCGGGAGTTGAGAATGAGCAGTTCTTC.

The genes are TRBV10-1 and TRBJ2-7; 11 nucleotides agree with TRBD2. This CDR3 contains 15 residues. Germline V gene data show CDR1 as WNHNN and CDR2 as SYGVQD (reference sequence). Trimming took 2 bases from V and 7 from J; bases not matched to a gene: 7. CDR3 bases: TGCGCCAGCAGTGAGACTAGCGGGAGCTCGGGGGAGCAGTACTTC. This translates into CASSETSGSSGEQYF.

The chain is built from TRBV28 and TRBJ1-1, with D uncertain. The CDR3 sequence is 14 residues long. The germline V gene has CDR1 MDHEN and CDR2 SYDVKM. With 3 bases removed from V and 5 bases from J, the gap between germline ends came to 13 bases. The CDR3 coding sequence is TGTGCCAGCAGTTTCTCTCAGGTTATTACTGAAGCTTTCTTT. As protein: CASSFSQVITEAFF.

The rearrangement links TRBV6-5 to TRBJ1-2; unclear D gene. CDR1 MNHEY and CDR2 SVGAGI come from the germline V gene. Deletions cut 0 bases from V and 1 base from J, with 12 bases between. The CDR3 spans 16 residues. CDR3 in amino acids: CASSYSSAYRNYGYTF. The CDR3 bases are TGTGCCAGCAGTTACTCGAGCGCCTACCGTAACTATGGCTACACCTTC.

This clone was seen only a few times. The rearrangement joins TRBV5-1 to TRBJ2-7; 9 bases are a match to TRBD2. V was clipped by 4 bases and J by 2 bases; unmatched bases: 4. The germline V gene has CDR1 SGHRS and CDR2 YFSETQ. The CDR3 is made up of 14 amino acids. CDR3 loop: CASSPSGITYEQYF. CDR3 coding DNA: TGCGCCAGCAGCCCTAGCGGGATAACCTACGAGCAGTACTTC.

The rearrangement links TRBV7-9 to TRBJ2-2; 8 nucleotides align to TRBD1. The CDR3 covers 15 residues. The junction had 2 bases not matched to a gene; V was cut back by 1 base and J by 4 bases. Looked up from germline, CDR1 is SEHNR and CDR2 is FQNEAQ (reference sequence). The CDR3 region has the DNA TGTGCCAGCAGCTTAGGGACAGGGAGCACCGGGGAGCTGTTTTTT. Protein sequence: CASSLGTGSTGELFF. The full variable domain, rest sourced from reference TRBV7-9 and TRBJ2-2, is DTGVSQNPRHKITKRGQNVTFRCDPISEHNRLYWYRQTLGQGPEFLTYFQNEAQLEKSRLLSDRFSAERPKGSFSTLEIQRTEQGDSAMYLCASSLGTGSTGELFFGEGSRLTVL.

The CDR3 loop reads CASGGSPHEQYF. CDR3 coding DNA: TGTGCCAGCGGTGGATCCCCCCACGAGCAGTACTTC. The rearrangement joins TRBV2 to TRBJ2-7; D remains unclear. Trimming left V 8 bases short and J 5 bases short, with 13 bases between. Germline V gives CDR1 SNHLY, CDR2 FYNNEI. This CDR3 has 12 amino acids.

CDR3 sequence (DNA): TGCGCCAGCAGCACTGGAGGGACAGCACAGAGCTCTGGAAACACCATATATTTT. Translating gives CASSTGGTAQSSGNTIYF. This chain connects TRBV5-1 to TRBJ1-3; 7 bases are shared with TRBD1. The CDR3 is 18 residues long. Germline V lookup: CDR1 SGHRS, CDR2 YFSETQ. J gave up 0 bases and V 4 bases, and 13 bases lay outside the gene matches. Supplemented by reference TRBV5-1 and TRBJ1-3, the full variable domain reads KAGVTQTPRYLIKTRGQQVTLSCSPISGHRSVSWYQQTPGQGLQFLFEYFSETQRNKGNFPGRFSGRQFSNSRSEMNVSTLELGDSALYLCASSTGGTAQSSGNTIYFGEGSWLTVV.

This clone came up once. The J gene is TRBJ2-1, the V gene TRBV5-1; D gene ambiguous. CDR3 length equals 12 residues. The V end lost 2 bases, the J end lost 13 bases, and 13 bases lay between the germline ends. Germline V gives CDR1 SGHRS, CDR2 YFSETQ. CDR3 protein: CASSFEPPVQFF. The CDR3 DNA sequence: TGCGCCAGCAGCTTCGAACCGCCGGTCCAGTTCTTC. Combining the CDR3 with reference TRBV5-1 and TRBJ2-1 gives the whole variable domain KAGVTQTPRYLIKTRGQQVTLSCSPISGHRSVSWYQQTPGQGLQFLFEYFSETQRNKGNFPGRFSGRQFSNSRSEMNVSTLELGDSALYLCASSFEPPVQFFGPGTRLTVL.

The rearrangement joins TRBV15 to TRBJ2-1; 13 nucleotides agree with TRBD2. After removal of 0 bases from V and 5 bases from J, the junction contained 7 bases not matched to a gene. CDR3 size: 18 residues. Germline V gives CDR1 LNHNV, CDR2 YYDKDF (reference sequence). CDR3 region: CATSRERTSGRGDNEQFF. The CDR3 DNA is TGTGCCACCAGCAGAGAAAGGACTAGCGGGAGAGGTGACAATGAGCAGTTCTTC.

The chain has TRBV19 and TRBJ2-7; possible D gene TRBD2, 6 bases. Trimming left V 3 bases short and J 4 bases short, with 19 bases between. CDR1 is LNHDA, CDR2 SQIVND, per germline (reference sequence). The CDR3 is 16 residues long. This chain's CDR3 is CASSISSGRSRYEQYF. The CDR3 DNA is TGTGCCAGTAGTATTTCAAGCGGGCGTTCCCGGTACGAGCAGTACTTC.

CDR3 bases: TGTGCCAGCAGCTTTGAGGCAGGCCTAGATGAAAAACTGTTTTTT. This sequence encodes CASSFEAGLDEKLFF. The V gene is TRBV7-2, the J gene TRBJ1-4, with D uncertain. In germline, CDR1 is SGHTA, CDR2 FQGNSA. This CDR3 comprises 15 residues. V lost 3 bases and J 6 bases, leaving 14 bases between the germline ends.

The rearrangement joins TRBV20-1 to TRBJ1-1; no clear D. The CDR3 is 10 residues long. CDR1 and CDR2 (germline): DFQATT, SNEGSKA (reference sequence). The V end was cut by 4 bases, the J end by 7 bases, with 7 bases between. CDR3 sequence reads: CSAKGLEAFF. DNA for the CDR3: TGCAGTGCTAAGGGCCTTGAAGCTTTCTTT.

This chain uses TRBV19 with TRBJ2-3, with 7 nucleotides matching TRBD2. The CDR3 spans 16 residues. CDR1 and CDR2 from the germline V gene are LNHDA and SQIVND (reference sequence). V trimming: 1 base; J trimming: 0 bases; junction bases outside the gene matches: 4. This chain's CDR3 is CASSIVPGLSTDTQYF. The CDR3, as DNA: TGTGCCAGTAGTATAGTCCCGGGACTAAGCACAGATACGCAGTATTTT.